The entry below describes one T cell receptor (beta chain). This specimen comes from a study of blood T cell repertoires in COVID-19. Study information: Some COVID-19 samples were acute and others convalescent; all came from the United States, Italy and Spain. Nucleic acid was either cDNA or gDNA, and it came from T cells, B-cell-depleted T cells, or PBMCs.

Germline loops: CDR1 LNHNV, CDR2 YYDKDF (reference sequence). The CDR3 has 13 residues. With 3 bases removed from V and 1 base from J, the gap between germline ends came to 6 bases. Per the original data handling: From reference gene primer amplification, estimates of nucleated cell counts were derived. Sequenced by immunoSEQ multiplex PCR; TCRdb stores in-frame clones only, minus some. V, J and clone size reflect that table, while D and trimming were determined from the DNA. The sample contains some 45,000 clones, 85% to 90% of which appear only once. The sample taken for sequencing was peripheral blood. This rearrangement joins TRBV15 to TRBJ1-1; D gene uncertain. The sequence came from a human donor in a cohort sampled during active COVID-19. This chain's CDR3 is CATSRLRNTEAFF. CDR3 DNA sequence: TGTGCCACCAGCAGGTTGAGGAACACTGAAGCTTTCTTT.